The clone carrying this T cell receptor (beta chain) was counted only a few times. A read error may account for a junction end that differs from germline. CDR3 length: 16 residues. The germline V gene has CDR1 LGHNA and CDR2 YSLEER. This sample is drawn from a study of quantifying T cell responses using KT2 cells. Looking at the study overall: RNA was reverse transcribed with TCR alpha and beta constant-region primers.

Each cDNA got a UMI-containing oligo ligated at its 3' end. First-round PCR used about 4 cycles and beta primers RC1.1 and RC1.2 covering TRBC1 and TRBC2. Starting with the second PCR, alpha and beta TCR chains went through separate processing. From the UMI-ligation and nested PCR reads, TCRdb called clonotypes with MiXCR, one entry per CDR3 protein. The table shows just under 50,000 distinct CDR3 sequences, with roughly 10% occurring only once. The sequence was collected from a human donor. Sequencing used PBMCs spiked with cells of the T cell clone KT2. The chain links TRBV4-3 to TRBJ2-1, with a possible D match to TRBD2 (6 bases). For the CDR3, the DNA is TGCGCCAGCATCCAAGCCCCACGCGGGGACGGGAATGAGCAGTTCTTC. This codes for CASIQAPRGDGNEQFF.